This is a list of T cell receptor beta chains from one sample in a study of blood T cell repertoires in COVID-19. Data came from immunoSEQ multiplex PCR; TCRdb stores just in-frame clones and leaves some out. The sample consists of about 490,000 clones, over 75% of them appearing once. The sample comprised peripheral blood. The receptors were sampled from a human donor in a cohort sampled during active COVID-19. Both conserved end residues are part of each CDR3. Fields, in order: clone size, V gene, J gene, CDR3 length, D gene, CDR3 protein, CDR3 DNA. D genes are given only for firm matches. Some rows mark clone size as missing; the rest say once, few, many or name a class of expanded clone.

>once|TRBV6-5|TRBJ2-7|14|TRBD1
CASSYSWTGYEQYF
TGTGCCAGCAGTTACTCTTGGACAGGCTACGAGCAGTACTTC
>-|TRBV7-3|TRBJ2-2|16|TRBD1
CASSLTRQGITGELFF
TGTGCCAGCAGCTTAACACGACAGGGGATCACCGGGGAGCTGTTTTTT
>-|TRBV7-3|TRBJ1-6|13|TRBD1
CASSQDRNSPLHF
TGTGCCAGCAGCCAGGACAGGAATTCACCCCTCCACTTT
>-|TRBV5-4|TRBJ1-1|15|TRBD1
CASSDRQGGTTEAFF
TGTGCCAGCAGCGATCGACAGGGAGGAACCACTGAAGCTTTCTTT
>-|TRBV6-5|TRBJ1-2|14|TRBD1
CASSYRGQDYGYTF
TGTGCCAGCAGTTACCGAGGACAGGACTATGGCTACACCTTC
>-|TRBV7-2|TRBJ1-2|15|TRBD1
CASSLDGTGGYGYTF
TGTGCCAGCAGCTTAGACGGGACAGGGGGGTATGGCTACACCTTC
>-|TRBV28|TRBJ1-6|15|-
CASSSQGSYNSPLHF
TGTGCCAGCAGTTCCCAGGGGTCCTATAATTCACCCCTCCACTTT
>-|TRBV7-8|TRBJ1-2|16|TRBD1
CASSYDKTGSNYGYTF
TGTGCCAGCAGCTATGATAAGACAGGGAGTAACTATGGCTACACCTTC
>-|TRBV5-1|TRBJ2-7|13|-
CASSLAGSFEQYF
TGCGCCAGCAGCTTGGCAGGTTCCTTCGAGCAGTACTTC
>-|TRBV9|TRBJ1-1|15|-
CASSVLHRANTEAFF
TGTGCCAGCAGCGTCTTACACAGGGCGAACACTGAAGCTTTCTTT
>-|TRBV6-2/TRBV6-3|TRBJ2-7|14|-
CASSYGGHRDEQYF
TGTGCCAGCAGTTACGGGGGACACCGGGACGAGCAGTACTTC
>once|TRBV5-8|TRBJ2-4|16|-
CASSLETKLAKNIQYF
TGTGCCAGCAGCTTGGAGACAAAACTAGCCAAAAACATTCAGTACTTC
>-|TRBV7-8|TRBJ1-3|14|TRBD1
CASSRVQGADTIYF
TGTGCCAGCAGCAGAGTCCAGGGGGCAGACACCATATATTTT
>-|TRBV9|TRBJ2-1|16|-
CASSPRLARSYNEQFF
TGTGCCAGCAGCCCCCGGCTAGCTCGGTCCTACAATGAGCAGTTCTTC
>few|TRBV11-2|TRBJ1-1|13|-
CASSLRVGTEAFF
TGTGCCAGCAGCTTGAGGGTTGGAACTGAAGCTTTCTTT
>-|TRBV6-2/TRBV6-3|TRBJ2-1|17|-
CASSEPFQASSYNEQFF
TGTGCCAGCAGCGAGCCGTTCCAGGCGAGCTCCTACAATGAGCAGTTCTTC
>-|TRBV11-1|TRBJ1-2|14|-
CASSEGGPNYGYTF
TGTGCCAGCAGCGAGGGGGGGCCAAACTATGGCTACACCTTC
>-|TRBV7-3|TRBJ2-5|15|-
CASSPRPGEGATQYF
TGTGCCAGCAGCCCTAGACCCGGGGAAGGAGCGACCCAGTACTTC
>-|TRBV29-1|TRBJ2-1|10|TRBD1
CSGTGTEQFF
TGCAGCGGGACAGGAACCGAGCAGTTCTTC
>-|TRBV28|TRBJ2-7|15|TRBD1
CASSSIPGTGGEQYF
TGTGCCAGCAGTTCGATTCCCGGGACAGGGGGCGAGCAGTACTTC
>-|TRBV5-5|TRBJ2-7|14|-
CASSLGGSSYEQYF
TGTGCCAGCAGCTTGGGCGGCAGCTCCTACGAGCAGTACTTC
>-|TRBV3-1/TRBV3-2|TRBJ2-1|16|-
CASSQGPGSWYNEQFF
TGTGCCAGCAGCCAAGGTCCTGGGAGTTGGTACAATGAGCAGTTCTTC
>-|TRBV4-1|TRBJ1-5|14|-
CASSDTGRNQPQHF
TGCGCCAGCAGCGACACAGGGCGCAATCAGCCCCAGCATTTT
>-|TRBV6-5|TRBJ1-2|13|-
CASVGAGNYGYTF
TGTGCCAGCGTTGGGGCCGGAAACTATGGCTACACCTTC
>few|TRBV5-1|TRBJ2-3|14|TRBD2
CASSSGRGTDTQYF
TGCGCCAGCTCCAGCGGGAGGGGCACAGATACGCAGTATTTT
>once|TRBV18|TRBJ2-5|14|-
CASSPGQGVETQYF
TGTGCCAGCTCACCAGGGCAGGGTGTAGAGACCCAGTACTTC
>-|TRBV28|TRBJ1-4|15|TRBD1
CASRESDRDNEKLFF
TGTGCCAGCAGGGAAAGTGACAGGGATAATGAAAAACTGTTTTTT
>-|TRBV7-2|TRBJ2-2|15|TRBD1
CASKPRGLIAGELFF
TGTGCCAGCAAACCCAGGGGGCTGATAGCCGGGGAGCTGTTTTTT
>-|TRBV7-3|TRBJ2-1|12|-
CASSYSGTEQFF
TGTGCCAGCAGTTATAGCGGTACTGAGCAGTTCTTC
>-|TRBV6-1|TRBJ1-6|15|-
CASSEESGLNSPLHF
TGTGCCAGCAGTGAAGAGTCAGGACTCAATTCACCCCTCCACTTT
>-|TRBV6-2/TRBV6-3|TRBJ1-2|13|-
CASSLIPGNGYTF
TGTGCCAGCAGCCTTATTCCGGGGAACGGCTACACCTTC